The rows below give T cell receptor beta chains drawn from one sample of a study of neurological immune-mediated disorders. TCRdb reprocessed the 5' RACE reads with MiXCR, giving one entry per CDR3 protein. The sample records some 65,000 distinct CDR3 sequences, about 4% being singletons. The specimen was PBMCs. The receptor source for this set is a man in his fifties with multiple sclerosis. The CDR3 runs from the conserved cysteine through the conserved F or W. The D gene is left open where the match is weak. Clone size is given for some rows only: seen once, a few or many times, or a class if the clone is expanded.

TRBJ1-5	TRBV4-1	many	TRBD1	CASSQEATGVGKPQHF	TGCGCCAGCAGCCAAGAAGCAACAGGGGTGGGGAAGCCCCAGCATTTT
TRBJ2-2	TRBV20-1	many	-	CSARDPWSSGTGELFF	TGCAGTGCTAGAGACCCTTGGAGCAGTGGTACCGGGGAGCTGTTTTTT
TRBJ1-2	TRBV27	many	TRBD1	CASKTTGLTNYGYTF	TGTGCCAGCAAAACGACAGGGCTTACTAACTATGGCTACACCTTC
TRBJ1-1	TRBV7-2	many	-	CASSYISGVTEAFF	TGTGCCAGCAGCTACATTTCAGGGGTCACTGAAGCTTTCTTT
TRBJ2-3	TRBV5-1	-	TRBD1	CASSLYPTGEGTDTQYF	TGCGCCAGCAGCTTGTACCCCACAGGGGAAGGCACAGATACGCAGTATTTT
TRBJ2-1	TRBV20-1	many	-	CSAEDGGSYNEQFF	TGCAGTGCGGAGGACGGAGGCTCCTACAATGAGCAGTTCTTC
TRBJ1-6	TRBV5-5	many	-	CASSLPTVNSPLHF	TGTGCCAGCAGCTTACCGACAGTGAATTCACCCCTCCACTTT
TRBJ2-3	TRBV20-1	few	-	CSASPALGSDTQYF	TGCAGTGCTAGCCCGGCCCTAGGATCAGATACGCAGTATTTT
TRBJ2-1	TRBV5-1	many	-	CASSSSGHYNEQFF	TGCGCCAGCAGCTCCTCGGGACACTACAATGAGCAGTTCTTC
TRBJ2-7	TRBV4-2	many	-	CASSQGKGTYEQYF	TGTGCCAGCAGCCAAGGGAAAGGAACCTACGAGCAGTACTTC
TRBJ2-1	TRBV5-1	many	-	CASSLYSMLDNEQFF	TGCGCCAGCAGCTTGTACTCGATGCTGGACAATGAGCAGTTCTTC
TRBJ2-5	TRBV12-3/TRBV12-4	many	-	CASSQTSVGTQYF	TGTGCCAGCAGCCAGACTAGTGTTGGGACCCAGTACTTC
TRBJ2-5	TRBV5-5	many	TRBD2	CASRETSGGPQETQYF	TGTGCCAGCAGGGAGACTAGCGGGGGACCACAAGAGACCCAGTACTTC
TRBJ1-2	TRBV12-3/TRBV12-4	-	-	CASSSGIGGYTF	TGTGCCAGCAGTAGCGGGATTGGTGGCTACACCTTC
TRBJ2-7	TRBV7-8	many	-	CASSLIYEQYF	TGTGCCAGCAGCTTGATCTACGAGCAGTACTTC
TRBJ1-1	TRBV27	-	-	CASLPGGVLRTEAFF	TGTGCCAGCCTACCGGGGGGGGTCCTGCGTACTGAAGCTTTCTTT
TRBJ2-5	TRBV5-5	many	TRBD2	CASSSLAGGTKETQYF	TGTGCCAGCAGCTCCCTAGCGGGGGGCACCAAAGAGACCCAGTACTTC
TRBJ1-6	TRBV5-1	-	-	CASSLEGRHRLGSPLHF	TGCGCCAGCAGCTTGGAAGGGAGACACAGGCTGGGTTCACCCCTACACTTT
TRBJ2-1	TRBV20-1	many	TRBD2	CSARSLAGGTYNEQFF	TGCAGTGCTAGATCCCTAGCGGGGGGGACCTACAATGAGCAGTTCTTC
TRBJ1-1	TRBV5-1	many	-	CASSSDGRRNTEAFF	TGCGCCAGCAGCTCGGATGGGAGGAGGAACACTGAAGCTTTCTTT
TRBJ2-1	TRBV7-9	few	-	CASSLAWVKGDNEQFF	TGTGCCAGCAGCTTAGCGTGGGTGAAGGGAGACAATGAGCAGTTCTTC
TRBJ1-6	TRBV20-1	many	TRBD1	CSAHPSGGYSPLNF	TGCAGTGCTCACCCCTCAGGGGGCTATTCACCCCTCAACTTT
TRBJ2-7	TRBV5-1	many	-	CASSGNGHEQYF	TGCGCCAGCAGCGGCAATGGTCACGAGCAGTACTTC
TRBJ2-5	TRBV18	many	-	CASSPPEGETQYF	TGTGCCAGCTCACCACCTGAGGGAGAGACCCAGTACTTC